The next 21 T cell receptor beta chains were all read from a single sample in a study of shared clonotypes between healthy human individuals. Some clones are missing from TCRdb's copy, which holds only in-frame ones; the method was immunoSEQ multiplex PCR. This sample has millions of clones, with approximately 92% found just once. Material: naive CD4+ T cells sorted from blood. Subset given: CD45RA+ positively selected. The receptors here all came from a man between 18 and 35 years old in good health.

The chain links TRBV18 to TRBJ1-4, with a possible D match to TRBD1 (5 bases). This CDR3 contains 17 residues. The V end was cut by 2 bases, the J end by 1 base, with 14 bases between. CDR1 and CDR2 from the germline V gene are KGHSH and LQKENI. The chain's CDR3 is CASSPVTRGQTNEKLFF. As DNA, the CDR3 is TGTGCCAGCTCACCAGTTACCCGGGGCCAAACTAATGAAAAACTGTTTTTT.

The rearrangement links TRBV5-1 to TRBJ2-7; D perhaps matches TRBD1 (5 bases). This CDR3 has 15 residues. Germline V gene sequence: CDR1 SGHRS, CDR2 YFSETQ. Trimming left V 0 bases short and J 6 bases short, with 16 bases between. The CDR3, as DNA: TGCGCCAGCAGCTTGGTATGGGGCTCTATTACCGAGCAGTACTTC. Encoded protein: CASSLVWGSITEQYF.

V is TRBV18 and J is TRBJ2-3; TRBD1 matches 10 bases. From germline, CDR1 is KGHSH and CDR2 LQKENI. V was clipped by 3 bases and J by 4 bases; unmatched bases: 4. This CDR3 contains 15 residues. The CDR3 DNA follows: TGTGCCAGCTCACCCGGGACAGGGGCCCCAGATACGCAGTATTTT. It codes for CASSPGTGAPDTQYF.

Points on this clone: The identical CDR3 is also encoded by other nucleotide sequences in the sample. The rearrangement uses TRBV10-3 and TRBJ2-1, with 9 bases fitting TRBD2. CDR1 is ENHRY and CDR2 is SYGVKD in the germline V gene. The V and J ends lost 8 bases and 4 bases, in that order; junction bases with no gene match: 6. This CDR3 comprises 14 residues. The CDR3 spells CAIGAGGGYNEQFF. The CDR3 DNA reads as TGTGCCATCGGGGCGGGAGGGGGATACAATGAGCAGTTCTTC.

Details on this clone: The same CDR3 is also encoded by other DNA sequences in this sample. The chain recombines TRBV9 with TRBJ1-1; perhaps TRBD1 as D (6 bases). The CDR3 spans 14 residues. Germline CDR1 and CDR2: SGDLS and YYNGEE. V was shortened by 0 bases and J by 2 bases, with 8 bases between the two germline ends. The CDR3: CASSVGGPNTEAFF. The CDR3 DNA reads TGTGCCAGCAGCGTAGGGGGGCCCAACACTGAAGCTTTCTTT.

This clone was seen a single time. V and J are TRBV18 and TRBJ2-7, with D tentatively TRBD1 or TRBD2 (5 bases each). The CDR3 totals 15 residues. V lost 10 bases to trimming and J lost 0 bases, with 19 bases between them. CDR1 and CDR2 from the germline V gene are KGHSH and LQKENI. CDR3 in amino acids: CATAGGWDTSYEQYF. The CDR3 DNA reads TGTGCCACGGCTGGGGGTTGGGATACCTCCTACGAGCAGTACTTC.

The chain uses TRBV11-2 and TRBJ2-6; 9 positions match TRBD2. The germline CDR1 and CDR2 sequences are SGHAT and FQNNGV. Trimming took 0 bases from V and 3 from J; bases not matched to a gene: 6. The CDR3 covers 18 residues. The CDR3 protein is CASSLDGGRAIGANVLTF. CDR3 in DNA: TGTGCCAGCAGCTTAGATGGCGGGAGGGCCATTGGGGCCAACGTCCTGACTTTC. Variable domain in full (rest from reference TRBV11-2 and TRBJ2-6): EAGVAQSPRYKIIEKRQSVAFWCNPISGHATLYWYQQILGQGPKLLIQFQNNGVVDDSQLPKDRFSAERLKGVDSTLKIQPAKLEDSAVYLCASSLDGGRAIGANVLTFGAGSRLTVL.

This clone was detected only once. V usage is TRBV6-1 and J usage is TRBJ1-6, with no clear D. CDR1 MNHNS and CDR2 SASEGT come from the germline V gene. Trimming shortened V by 6 bases and J by 7 bases, and 10 bases separated the two germline ends. The CDR3 has 13 residues. The CDR3 here is CASSQSPNSPLHF. The CDR3, as DNA: TGTGCCAGCAGCCAAAGTCCGAATTCACCCCTCCACTTT.

The chain carries TRBV6-1 and TRBJ1-2; no reliable D call. CDR1 MNHNS and CDR2 SASEGT come from the germline V gene. V gave up 8 bases and J gave up 0 bases, with 16 bases separating them. CDR3 length equals 15 residues. For the CDR3, the DNA is TGTGCCAGCGAGCCCTTGGGATTAGCTAACTATGGCTACACCTTC. Its translation: CASEPLGLANYGYTF.

The rearrangement links TRBV18 to TRBJ1-6, with D unclear. V lost 0 bases to trimming and J lost 9 bases, with 12 bases between them. CDR3 size: 15 residues. Looked up from germline, CDR1 is KGHSH and CDR2 is LQKENI. The CDR3 protein is CASSPPAGVGSPLHF. CDR3 coding DNA: TGTGCCAGCTCACCACCGGCTGGAGTCGGTTCACCCCTCCACTTT.

The rearrangement joins TRBV28 to TRBJ2-7; D possibly corresponds to TRBD1 (6 bases). This CDR3 spans 19 amino acids. Trimming removed 3 bases at V and 0 bases at J, with 24 bases between. Germline assignment: CDR1 MDHEN and CDR2 SYDVKM. The CDR3 is CASSFPTGILFNSSYEQYF. The CDR3 DNA reads as TGTGCCAGCAGTTTCCCGACAGGTATCCTTTTTAACAGCTCCTACGAGCAGTACTTC.

The V call is TRBV2, the J call TRBJ2-3; no clear D. The CDR3 runs 14 residues. Germline lookup yields CDR1 SNHLY and CDR2 FYNNEI. V was pared by 7 bases and J by 0 bases, with 11 bases between. The chain's CDR3 is CASNKVSSTDTQYF. In nucleotides, the CDR3 is TGTGCCAGCAATAAGGTCTCTAGCACAGATACGCAGTATTTT.

This chain links TRBV18 with TRBJ2-5, with D unresolved. This CDR3 is built from 13 residues. Germline CDR1 reads KGHSH; CDR2 reads LQKENI. The V gene lost 3 bases and the J gene lost 9 bases, with 14 bases spanning the gap. The CDR3 DNA reads as TGTGCCAGCTCACCCGAACAGTTAGCCGCCCAGTACTTC. Protein product: CASSPEQLAAQYF.

The rearrangement uses TRBV7-2 and TRBJ2-2, with 9 bases that match TRBD1. The CDR3 totals 15 residues. Trimming removed 5 bases from V and 7 bases from J; junction bases left unmatched: 8. Germline CDR1 is SGHTA and CDR2 is FQGNSA. CDR3: CASSKRQGDGGELFF. The CDR3 region has the DNA TGTGCCAGCAGCAAACGACAGGGGGACGGCGGGGAGCTGTTTTTT.

Points on this clone: The junction departs from the called germline gene at one end, perhaps through a read error. V gene TRBV9 combines with J gene TRBJ2-7, with D possibly TRBD2 on 5 matching bases. CDR3 length equals 15 residues. Per germline, CDR1 SGDLS and CDR2 YYNGEE. CDR3 nucleotide sequence: TGTGCCAGCAGCGTAGGGACTGGAACAACCTACGTGCAGTACTTC. It encodes CASSVGTGTTYVQYF.

This chain connects TRBV4-2 to TRBJ2-7; 9 positions agree with TRBD1. In germline, CDR1 is LGHNA, CDR2 YNFKEQ. Trimming at V came to 1 base and at J to 5 bases, leaving 9 bases not matched to a gene. The CDR3 runs 16 residues. The CDR3 nucleotides read TGTGCCAGCAGCCAAGCTTTTGGGGACAGGGTCAACGAGCAGTACTTC. Encoded protein: CASSQAFGDRVNEQYF.

CDR3 loop: CASSSGDRGRHYEQYF. The CDR3 nucleotides are TGTGCCAGCAGTTCTGGGGACAGGGGGCGGCACTACGAGCAGTACTTC. The rearrangement uses TRBV28 and TRBJ2-7; 12 bases agree with TRBD1. V was pared by 4 bases and J by 3 bases, with 7 bases of the junction left unmatched. The length of the CDR3 is 16 residues. The germline V gene encodes CDR1 MDHEN and CDR2 SYDVKM. Drawing the rest from reference TRBV28 and TRBJ2-7, the complete variable domain is DVKVTQSSRYLVKRTGEKVFLECVQDMDHENMFWYRQDPGLGLRLIYFSYDVKMKEKGDIPEGYSVSREKKERFSLILESASTNQTSMYLCASSSGDRGRHYEQYFGPGTRLTVT.

In the case of this clone: Other DNA sequences within the sample encode an identical CDR3. This chain uses TRBV5-4 with TRBJ1-4; 10 nucleotides align to TRBD1. The CDR3 contains 15 residues. J lost 5 bases, V lost 0 bases, and 1 base had no gene match. Germline V gene sequence: CDR1 SGHNT, CDR2 YYREEE (reference sequence). The CDR3 region is CASSLVGQGNEKLFF. The CDR3 region has the DNA TGTGCCAGCAGCTTGGTGGGACAGGGGAATGAAAAACTGTTTTTT.

The genes are TRBV29-1 and TRBJ2-5, with 10 bases lining up with TRBD2. CDR3 length: 15 amino acids. Germline CDR1 is SQVTM and CDR2 is ANQGSEA. V lost 4 bases to trimming and J lost 3 bases; unmatched junction nucleotides: 8. CDR3 sequence (DNA): TGCAGCGTTGGGCACGGACTAGCGGTTGAAGAGACCCAGTACTTC. It translates to CSVGHGLAVEETQYF.

This chain uses TRBV6-1 with TRBJ1-6, with D possibly TRBD1 on 5 matching bases. This CDR3 has 15 residues. CDR1 is MNHNS, CDR2 SASEGT, per germline. V lost 7 bases, J lost 9 bases, and 19 bases lay in between. The CDR3 protein is CASMDGGGFSSPLHF. CDR3 bases: TGTGCCAGCATGGACGGGGGGGGTTTTTCTTCACCCCTCCACTTT.

The V gene is TRBV7-2, the J gene TRBJ2-3, with TRBD2 matching 12 bases. This CDR3 is 17 amino acids long. J lost 5 bases, V lost 3 bases, and 9 bases had no gene match. CDR1 is SGHTA and CDR2 is FQGNSA in the germline V gene. The CDR3 sequence is CASSFQVTSGGIDTQYF. CDR3 DNA sequence: TGTGCCAGCAGCTTTCAAGTGACTAGCGGGGGAATAGATACGCAGTATTTT.